These T cell receptor beta chains were read from a single sample in a study of blood T cell repertoires in COVID-19. TCRdb's copy holds only in-frame clones and misses some; the assay was immunoSEQ multiplex PCR. Found here are 120,000 or so clones, roughly 87% of them singletons; the top ten hold roughly 8.2%. The specimen sequenced was peripheral blood. Receptor source: a human donor in a cohort sampled during active COVID-19. The CDR3 runs from the conserved cysteine through the conserved F or W. Each record gives: D gene, CDR3 length, J gene, clone size, V gene, CDR3 protein, CDR3 DNA. A D gene is named only where the DNA matches it firmly. Clone sizes are given selectively: once, few, many, or a class where the clone is expanded.

D: .
length: 17
J: TRBJ2-2
size: .
V: TRBV16
CDR3: CASSQTLVGENTGELFF
DNA: TGTGCCAGCAGCCAGACCCTAGTCGGCGAAAACACCGGGGAGCTGTTTTTT

D: .
length: 13
J: TRBJ1-5
size: .
V: TRBV12-3/TRBV12-4
CDR3: CASSLGSNQPQHF
DNA: TGTGCCAGCAGTTTGGGCAGCAATCAGCCCCAGCATTTT

D: TRBD1
length: 15
J: TRBJ1-5
size: .
V: TRBV6-5
CDR3: CASQKATGGNQPQHF
DNA: TGTGCCAGCCAAAAAGCGACAGGGGGCAATCAGCCCCAGCATTTT

D: TRBD1
length: 17
J: TRBJ1-3
size: .
V: TRBV4-1
CDR3: CASSQSKPGQGRNTIYF
DNA: TGCGCCAGCAGCCAATCTAAACCGGGACAGGGCCGAAACACCATATATTTT

D: .
length: 12
J: TRBJ2-1
size: .
V: TRBV6-5
CDR3: CASRTAYNEQFF
DNA: TGTGCCAGCCGCACAGCATACAATGAGCAGTTCTTC

D: TRBD1
length: 16
J: TRBJ1-2
size: .
V: TRBV29-1
CDR3: CSVVGGQSNTNYGYTF
DNA: TGCAGCGTTGTAGGGGGCCAGTCGAATACTAACTATGGCTACACCTTC

D: TRBD2
length: 14
J: TRBJ2-2
size: .
V: TRBV5-1
CDR3: CASHAGEYTGELFF
DNA: TGCGCCAGCCACGCGGGGGAATACACCGGGGAGCTGTTTTTT

D: .
length: 12
J: TRBJ2-1
size: .
V: TRBV5-1
CDR3: CASSLEVTEQFF
DNA: TGCGCCAGCAGCTTGGAAGTGACAGAGCAGTTCTTC

D: TRBD2
length: 17
J: TRBJ2-6
size: .
V: TRBV7-6
CDR3: CASSSREGGTGANVLTF
DNA: TGTGCCAGCAGCTCCCGGGAGGGGGGGACTGGGGCCAACGTCCTGACTTTC

D: TRBD1
length: 15
J: TRBJ1-2
size: few
V: TRBV18
CDR3: CASSAGAGTGYGYTF
DNA: TGTGCCAGCTCTGCTGGGGCCGGGACAGGATATGGCTACACCTTC

D: TRBD1
length: 16
J: TRBJ1-1
size: .
V: TRBV27
CDR3: CASSLLWGQQNTEAFF
DNA: TGTGCCAGCAGCCTCCTTTGGGGACAGCAGAACACTGAAGCTTTCTTT

D: TRBD1
length: 16
J: TRBJ1-4
size: .
V: TRBV5-1
CDR3: CASSWGQGANNEKLFF
DNA: TGCGCCAGCAGCTGGGGACAGGGGGCAAATAATGAAAAACTGTTTTTT

D: .
length: 18
J: TRBJ2-7
size: few
V: TRBV5-1
CDR3: CASSATRGVQFTSYEQYF
DNA: TGCGCCAGCAGCGCAACCAGGGGGGTCCAGTTCACCTCCTACGAGCAGTACTTC

D: .
length: 15
J: TRBJ1-4
size: .
V: TRBV7-2
CDR3: CASSLRAGTNEKLFF
DNA: TGTGCCAGCAGCTTAAGGGCAGGGACTAATGAAAAACTGTTTTTT

D: .
length: 12
J: TRBJ2-5
size: .
V: TRBV30
CDR3: CAWSSRGETQYF
DNA: TGTGCCTGGAGTTCGAGAGGGGAGACCCAGTACTTC

D: .
length: 13
J: TRBJ1-1
size: .
V: TRBV5-1
CDR3: CASSFTENTEAFF
DNA: TGCGCCAGCAGCTTTACAGAAAACACTGAAGCTTTCTTT

D: .
length: 15
J: TRBJ1-2
size: .
V: TRBV5-4
CDR3: CASSLGGGQNYGYTF
DNA: TGTGCCAGCAGCTTGGGCGGGGGGCAGAACTATGGCTACACCTTC

D: TRBD1
length: 15
J: TRBJ1-5
size: .
V: TRBV5-1
CDR3: CASSPQGMGDQPQHF
DNA: TGCGCCAGCAGCCCACAGGGGATGGGTGACCAGCCCCAGCATTTT

D: TRBD2
length: 15
J: TRBJ2-1
size: .
V: TRBV11-3
CDR3: CASSLLNSGTSAPFF
DNA: TGTGCCAGCAGCTTACTTAACTCCGGGACTAGCGCCCCTTTCTTC

D: .
length: 15
J: TRBJ2-2
size: .
V: TRBV5-6
CDR3: CASTLTGKDTGELFF
DNA: TGTGCCAGCACCTTGACAGGAAAGGACACCGGGGAGCTGTTTTTT

D: .
length: 14
J: TRBJ1-5
size: few
V: TRBV11-2
CDR3: CASSPEGGNQPQHF
DNA: TGTGCCAGCAGCCCCGAGGGTGGCAATCAGCCCCAGCATTTT

D: .
length: 16
J: TRBJ2-2
size: .
V: TRBV14
CDR3: CASSGSSSTLTGELFF
DNA: TGTGCCAGCAGTGGGTCTAGCTCTACCCTTACCGGGGAGCTGTTTTTT

D: .
length: 14
J: TRBJ1-6
size: .
V: TRBV7-2
CDR3: CASSRGQPNSPLHF
DNA: TGTGCCAGCAGCAGAGGACAGCCAAATTCACCCCTCCACTTT

D: TRBD1
length: 15
J: TRBJ2-3
size: .
V: TRBV10-2
CDR3: CASSPGQGPPDTQYF
DNA: TGCGCCAGCAGTCCCGGACAGGGGCCCCCAGATACGCAGTATTTT

D: TRBD1
length: 15
J: TRBJ2-7
size: few
V: TRBV27
CDR3: CASSLDGTAFYEQYF
DNA: TGTGCCAGCAGTTTAGACGGGACAGCCTTCTACGAGCAGTACTTC

D: TRBD1
length: 14
J: TRBJ2-3
size: .
V: TRBV27
CDR3: CASSRDSRTDTQYF
DNA: TGTGCCAGCAGTAGGGACAGCCGCACAGATACGCAGTATTTT

D: TRBD2
length: 14
J: TRBJ2-2
size: .
V: TRBV19
CDR3: CASQSGANTGELFF
DNA: TGTGCCTCTCAAAGCGGGGCGAACACCGGGGAGCTGTTTTTT

D: .
length: 16
J: TRBJ2-7
size: .
V: TRBV7-9
CDR3: CASSGHFAGPSYEQYF
DNA: TGTGCCAGCAGCGGCCATTTTGCGGGTCCGTCCTACGAGCAGTACTTC

D: .
length: 14
J: TRBJ2-5
size: .
V: TRBV18
CDR3: CASSPPEAWGSQYF
DNA: TGTGCCAGCTCACCACCGGAGGCCTGGGGATCCCAGTACTTC

D: .
length: 15
J: TRBJ2-7
size: .
V: TRBV19
CDR3: CASSIASFSSYEQYF
DNA: TGTGCCAGTAGTATCGCTTCCTTCAGCTCCTACGAGCAGTACTTC

D: .
length: 17
J: TRBJ2-1
size: .
V: TRBV11-3
CDR3: CASSLGLVTSSYNEQFF
DNA: TGTGCCAGCAGCTTAGGTCTAGTAACGAGCTCCTACAATGAGCAGTTCTTC

D: TRBD2
length: 18
J: TRBJ2-1
size: .
V: TRBV11-3
CDR3: CASSLSLLSLAGYNEQFF
DNA: TGTGCCAGCAGCTTATCGCTATTGTCACTAGCGGGTTACAATGAGCAGTTCTTC